This T cell receptor (beta chain) emerged from a study of blood T cells in healthy people across ages. Isolated PBMCs totaled at least 6 million in each sample. At least 6 micrograms of total RNA were extracted per sample. The ends were cut back, 7 bases at V and 4 bases at J, with 11 bases in the middle. The CDR3 runs to 13 residues. Germline V gives CDR1 MDHEN, CDR2 SYDVKM. Combining a sample-barcoded 5' primer with a J-beta primer mix, a second PCR ran for about 6 to 11 cycles. MiXCR, run by TCRdb on the 5' RACE reads, gives a single entry per CDR3 protein. The sample lists over 1,500,000 distinct CDR3 sequences, about 39% occurring once.

The source material was blood. This chain links TRBV28 with TRBJ1-3; D perhaps matches TRBD1 (5 bases). The source is a human donor in good health. The CDR3 loop reads CASIGTSGNTIYF. The CDR3 DNA follows: TGTGCCAGCATTGGGACGTCCGGAAACACCATATATTTT.